This is a list of T cell receptor beta chains from one sample in a study of molecular identifiers for immune sequencing clone quantification. TCRdb reanalysed the PCR reads using MiXCR and keeps one entry per CDR3 protein. The sample lists around 470,000 distinct CDR3 sequences, approximately 25% seen once, with around 0.8% in the top ten. Sequencing was performed on naive CD8+ T cells from blood, with Jurkat cell RNA spiked in. These receptors all stem from a human donor in good health. Some libraries in this study had Jurkat cell RNA spiked in. The CDR3 runs from the conserved cysteine through the conserved F or W. A D gene is named only where the DNA matches it firmly. Size values are once, few and many counts, or a class for expanded clones, and some rows have none.

>TRBV10-1|.|few|TRBJ1-5
TGCGCCAGCAGGAATCAGAGGGGCAATCAGCCCCAGCATTTT
CASRNQRGNQPQHF
>TRBV7-9|.|.|TRBJ1-1
TGTGCCAGCAGCGGAAGGACAGATAACACTGTAGCTTTCTTT
CASSGRTDNTVAFF
>TRBV4-1|.|.|TRBJ1-5
TGCGCCAGCAGCCAAGTCTCCGTGGGACAGCCCCAGCATTTT
CASSQVSVGQPQHF
>TRBV29-1|TRBD1|many|TRBJ1-1
TGCAGCGTTGATAACAGGGGGCCCTTCATGAACACTGAAGCTTTCTTT
CSVDNRGPFMNTEAFF
>TRBV4-1|TRBD2|.|TRBJ2-1
TGCGCCAGCAGCCAAGATAAGGTAGCGGGGTACAATGAGCAGTTCTTC
CASSQDKVAGYNEQFF
>TRBV28|.|.|TRBJ2-4
TGTGCCAGCAGTTTAGGGGAGCGGGTATCAGCCAAAAACATTCAGTACTTC
CASSLGERVSAKNIQYF
>TRBV7-9|.|few|TRBJ1-6
TGTGCCAGCAGCTTAGGGACACGGGGGGATTCACCCCTCCACTTT
CASSLGTRGDSPLHF
>TRBV11-2|.|many|TRBJ1-4
TGTGCCAGCAGCTCACCTTTTGATGAAAAACTGTTTTTT
CASSSPFDEKLFF
>TRBV13|TRBD1|.|TRBJ2-5
TGTGCCAGCAGCTTAAGGTGGACAGGGGCCGAGACCCAGTACTTC
CASSLRWTGAETQYF
>TRBV5-3|TRBD2|.|TRBJ2-5
TGTGCCAGCAGCTTGGGATGGCCCACTAGCGGGAGTTTAGAGACCCAGTACTTC
CASSLGWPTSGSLETQYF
>TRBV19|.|few|TRBJ2-7
TGTGCCAGTAGTATTGCGGACAGTTCCTACGAGCAGTACTTC
CASSIADSSYEQYF
>TRBV10-3|TRBD2|.|TRBJ2-3
TGTGCCATCAGTGAACCACTAGCGGGCGACACAGATACGCAGTATTTT
CAISEPLAGDTDTQYF
>TRBV28|TRBD2|.|TRBJ2-7
TGTGCCAGCAGACCTATAGCGGGAGGGACCTACGAGCAGTACTTC
CASRPIAGGTYEQYF
>TRBV5-6|TRBD1|few|TRBJ2-5
TGTGCCAGCAGCTTGGTTGGGGCAGGGGGCCCGCAAGAGACCCAGTACTTC
CASSLVGAGGPQETQYF
>TRBV27|.|many|TRBJ1-1
TGTGCCAGCAGTTTGGGGCCATCTATAAACACTGAAGCTTTCTTT
CASSLGPSINTEAFF
>TRBV5-1|.|few|TRBJ2-7
TGCGCCAGCAGCTCGCCTCTCCTCTCCTACGAGCAGTACTTC
CASSSPLLSYEQYF
>TRBV7-9|TRBD1|few|TRBJ1-2
TGTGCCAGCAGCCACACAGGGGGCCAAGGCTACACCTTC
CASSHTGGQGYTF
>TRBV7-6|.|few|TRBJ1-6
TGTGCCAGCAGCCAGACAGGCGCTAATTCACCCCTCCACTTT
CASSQTGANSPLHF
>TRBV4-1|.|.|TRBJ1-1
TGCGCCAGCAGCCAAGAAGGAAGGGGGAACACTGAAGCTTTCTTT
CASSQEGRGNTEAFF
>TRBV29-1|.|many|TRBJ1-3
TGCAGCGTTGTACAGAGTGGAAACACCATATATTTT
CSVVQSGNTIYF
>TRBV19|TRBD1|.|TRBJ2-3
TGTGCCAGTAGTATTGATTATGGGGACAGGGTCCCTTTATTT
CASSIDYGDRVPLF
>TRBV27|TRBD1|many|TRBJ1-1
TGTGCCAGCAGTGCCGGGACAGGAACGGAAGCTTTCTTT
CASSAGTGTEAFF
>TRBV27|.|few|TRBJ1-6
TGTGCCAGCAGTTTAAAAGAACCGCTACTCTCCTATAATTCACCCCTCCACTTT
CASSLKEPLLSYNSPLHF
>TRBV5-1|TRBD2|many|TRBJ2-7
TGCGCCAGCAGCCGCGGGGGGTCGGTTTACGAGCAGTACTTC
CASSRGGSVYEQYF
>TRBV12-3/TRBV12-4|TRBD2|.|TRBJ2-1
TGTGCCAGCTATCAGCGGGGGCGTCAGTTCTTC
CASYQRGRQFF
>TRBV27|.|.|TRBJ1-5
TGTGCCAGCAGTCTGGGGCCCCCCCAGGTCTATAGCAATCAGCCCCAGCATTTT
CASSLGPPQVYSNQPQHF
>TRBV7-2|TRBD2|few|TRBJ2-1
TGTGCCAGCAGCTTACCTGCTGGGACTAGCGACAACAATGAGCAGTTCTTC
CASSLPAGTSDNNEQFF
>TRBV4-1|TRBD2|many|TRBJ2-7
TGCGCCAGCAGCCAAGCGGGACTAGCGGGGGGCGAGCAGTACTTC
CASSQAGLAGGEQYF
>TRBV9|TRBD1|many|TRBJ1-1
TGTGCCAGCAGCGTAGGGGACAGGGGGTTCGGCACTGAAGCTTTCTTT
CASSVGDRGFGTEAFF
>TRBV20-1|.|few|TRBJ1-4
TGCAGTGCTAGAGATCGGCAGGTGGGCACTAATGAAAAACTGTTTTTT
CSARDRQVGTNEKLFF
>TRBV20-1|TRBD2|few|TRBJ2-3
TGCAGTGCAGCATTAGGACTAGCGGGGGTACAAATATACACAGATACGCAGTATTTT
CSAALGLAGVQIYTDTQYF
>TRBV25-1|.|many|TRBJ2-5
TGTGCCAGCATAGGACAAGAGACCCAGTACTTC
CASIGQETQYF
>TRBV3-1|.|few|TRBJ2-5
TGTGCCAGCAGCCAAGGGGCAGCTCAAGAGACCCAGTACTTC
CASSQGAAQETQYF
>TRBV6-5|.|.|TRBJ2-5
TGTGCCAGCAGTTACGTGGCCGGAGAGGCAGAGACCCAGTACTTC
CASSYVAGEAETQYF
>TRBV7-2|.|few|TRBJ2-5
TGTGCCAGCAGCTCTATGGACCCTACCTCCACCCAGTACTTC
CASSSMDPTSTQYF
>TRBV28|.|.|TRBJ2-7
TGTGCCAGCGGTATTAGCTCCTACGAGCAGTACTTC
CASGISSYEQYF
>TRBV4-3|.|.|TRBJ2-3
TGCGCCAGCAGCCATGCCGGCCGCACGGGAGATACGCAGTATTTT
CASSHAGRTGDTQYF
>TRBV4-1|.|.|TRBJ2-7
TGCGCCACCAGCCGAGATAGAGGGGAGGAGCAGTGCTTC
CATSRDRGEEQCF
>TRBV7-9|.|few|TRBJ2-7
TGTGCCAGCAGCACCCGGGACACCGGCTACGAGCAGTACTTC
CASSTRDTGYEQYF
>TRBV3-1|.|.|TRBJ2-2
TGTGCCAGCAGCGAAGACAGATACACCGGGGAGCTGTTTTTT
CASSEDRYTGELFF
>TRBV9|.|many|TRBJ2-2
TGTGCCAGCAGTGCAGGGAACACCGGGGAGCTGTTTTTT
CASSAGNTGELFF
>TRBV4-1|.|few|TRBJ2-6
TGCGCCAGCAGCCAAGTACAACTCCTAAGCTCTGGGGCCAACGTCCTGACTTTC
CASSQVQLLSSGANVLTF
>TRBV5-6|.|.|TRBJ2-7
TGTGCCAGCAGCTTTGAAGGGAGTTGGGGCTACGAGCAGTACTTC
CASSFEGSWGYEQYF
>TRBV7-2|.|.|TRBJ1-5
TGTGCCAGCAGCTCAGGGGCGGTCAGGCATCAGCCCCAGCATTTT
CASSSGAVRHQPQHF
>TRBV7-2|TRBD1|once|TRBJ2-7
TGTGCCAGCAGGCAGGCAGGGGGCTGCGTGCAGTACTTC
CASRQAGGCVQYF
>TRBV6-5|TRBD2|.|TRBJ2-5
TGTGCCAGCAATATAGCGGGGGGGCAGGAGACCCAGTACTTC
CASNIAGGQETQYF
>TRBV16|.|many|TRBJ1-1
TGTGCCAGCAGAGGGTTTCTAATGCAAGCTTTCTTT
CASRGFLMQAFF
>TRBV7-9|.|many|TRBJ1-5
TGTGCCAGCAGCCCAGGCCAGGGTATCCATCAGCCCCAGCATTTT
CASSPGQGIHQPQHF